This TCR beta chain was observed in a study of OX40 agonist ivuxolimab in advanced cancers. Study overall: Patients received ivuxolimab, an intravenous treatment, every 2 weeks at 0.01 to 10 mg/kg.

The CDR3 is made up of 12 amino acids. Germline V lookup: CDR1 MNHNY, CDR2 SVGAGI (reference sequence). After removal of 2 bases from V and 7 bases from J, the junction contained 1 base not matched to a gene. Judged by abundance, this clone is medium-sized. TCRdb's table, derived via immunoSEQ multiplex PCR, lists solely in-frame clones and lacks some. The sample holds around 10,000 clones; over 70% are singletons and the top ten take about 16%. The chain employs TRBV6-6 and TRBJ1-1, with 7 positions matching TRBD1. Sequences were derived from CD4+ or CD8+ T cells sorted from blood, sampled in a trial of the OX40 agonist ivuxolimab. This sequence was found in an adult with an advanced solid tumor such as melanoma, head and neck, liver or kidney cancer. Written as DNA, the CDR3 is TGTGCCAGCAGTTACGGGGACAGTGAAGCTTTCTTT. Translation gives CASSYGDSEAFF.